This entry describes one TCR beta chain. The data were taken from a study of blood T cells in healthy people across ages. For the second PCR, which ran for about 7 to 12 cycles, a sample-barcoded 5' primer and a J-beta primer mix were used. TCRdb ran MiXCR on the 5' RACE reads and lists one entry per CDR3 protein. Of about 1.6 million distinct CDR3 sequences listed, approximately 32% are singletons. The CDR3 has 15 residues. CDR1 and CDR2 (germline): DFQATT, SNEGSKA (reference sequence). This sequence was found in a woman under 40 in good health. Specimen: blood. The J gene is TRBJ2-1, the V gene TRBV20-1; 9 nucleotides align to TRBD2. CDR3 sequence reads: CSASRGGRARNEQFF. The CDR3 nucleotides are TGCAGCGCCTCTCGCGGCGGGAGGGCCCGCAATGAGCAGTTCTTC.